This T cell receptor (beta chain) was recorded in a study of shared clonotypes between healthy human individuals. Study-wide context: Three CD4 naive, three CD4 memory, two CD8 naive and one CD8 memory plate were used per donor.

Deep-level settings were used for running the assay. Investigators spread the genomic DNA of each subset evenly over several immunoSEQ plates. Authors' methods: Filtering of immunoSEQ junctional sequences could not match full-length read filtering. Clones were read by immunoSEQ multiplex PCR, and TCRdb kept only the in-frame ones, dropping some. V and J calls plus clone size are reproduced from that table; the DNA served to infer D and trimming. The data hold millions of clones, with over 90% observed a single time. The V gene's germline CDR1 is LNHNV and CDR2 YYDKDF (reference sequence). Trimming stripped 3 bases from V and 7 bases from J, with 16 bases between. The CDR3 contains 14 residues.

Input material: naive CD4+ T cells from PBMCs. Sample subset: CD45RA+ positively selected. The gene calls are TRBV15 and TRBJ2-7; D possibly uses TRBD1 or TRBD2 (5 bases each). This sequence originates from a man younger than 35 in good health. Some clones in this sample may be carry-over from other donors' samples. CDR3 bases: TGTGCCACCAGCAGGGGACCCCCTGGGGAGGAGCAGTACTTC. Its translation is CATSRGPPGEEQYF.